A selection of T cell receptor beta chains follows, all from one sample in a study of T cells in Graves' hyperthyroidism and ophthalmopathy. In TCRdb, the multiplex PCR reads were re-called with MiXCR into one record per CDR3 protein. The sample holds 350,000 or so distinct CDR3 sequences, 15% to 20% seen once. Sequenced sample: blood. Receptors were obtained from a woman aged 40 to 50 with Graves' ophthalmopathy. Each CDR3 is given with its conserved first and last residue. The D gene is left open where the match is weak. Rows may omit the clone size; those that give it use once, few, many or a size class.

J gene,clone size,D gene,V gene,CDR3 protein,CDR3 DNA
TRBJ2-5,many,.,TRBV7-2,CASSTRTGAGTQYF,TGTGCCAGCAGCACCCGGACTGGTGCGGGGACCCAGTACTTC
TRBJ1-1,many,.,TRBV28,CASHTGLATEAFF,TGTGCCAGCCACACAGGGCTCGCCACTGAAGCTTTCTTT
TRBJ2-7,few,TRBD2,TRBV12-3/TRBV12-4,CASRPSGSYEQYF,TGTGCCAGCAGACCTAGCGGGTCCTACGAGCAGTACTTC
TRBJ1-1,once,TRBD1,TRBV19,CASSIGQGAGTEAFF,TGTGCCAGTAGTATTGGGCAGGGGGCTGGAACTGAAGCTTTCTTT
TRBJ1-6,many,.,TRBV15,CATSREARAPLHF,TGTGCCACCAGCAGAGAGGCCAGGGCGCCCCTCCACTTT
TRBJ1-2,many,.,TRBV7-9,CASSLVGQNYGYTF,TGTGCCAGCAGCTTAGTGGGCCAGAACTATGGCTACACCTTC
TRBJ2-5,.,.,TRBV12-3/TRBV12-4,CASSERSLGGTQYF,TGTGCCAGCAGTGAACGTTCCCTAGGAGGGACCCAGTACTTC
TRBJ2-5,.,TRBD2,TRBV30,CAWIGSGSETQYF,TGTGCCTGGATAGGTAGCGGGAGTGAGACCCAGTACTTC
TRBJ1-2,many,.,TRBV12-5,CASGLVSVGGYTF,TGTGCTAGTGGTTTGGTTAGCGTAGGAGGCTACACCTTC
TRBJ1-1,many,.,TRBV20-1,CSASRGYRNTEAFF,TGCAGTGCTAGCAGGGGATATAGGAACACTGAAGCTTTCTTT
TRBJ2-7,many,TRBD2,TRBV6-1,CASSTALAGVTYEQYF,TGTGCCAGCAGCACCGCACTAGCGGGAGTTACCTACGAGCAGTACTTC
TRBJ2-7,many,.,TRBV5-1,CASSLSSLIYEQYF,TGCGCCAGCAGCTTGTCTTCCCTGATCTACGAGCAGTACTTC
TRBJ2-5,many,.,TRBV10-3,CAISERETETQYF,TGTGCCATCAGTGAGCGGGAAACAGAGACCCAGTACTTC
TRBJ1-2,many,.,TRBV30,CACPGTSDGYTF,TGTGCCTGTCCCGGGACATCGGATGGCTACACCTTC
TRBJ1-1,many,.,TRBV5-1,CASSLAVSENLGEAFF,TGCGCCAGCAGCTTGGCAGTGTCGGAGAATCTTGGTGAAGCTTTCTTT
TRBJ2-5,many,.,TRBV28,CASSFVRAWETQYF,TGTGCCAGCAGTTTCGTTAGGGCTTGGGAGACCCAGTACTTC
TRBJ1-1,.,TRBD1,TRBV6-2/TRBV6-3,CASSYGTGGNTEAFF,TGTGCCAGCAGTTATGGGACAGGGGGGAACACTGAAGCTTTCTTT
TRBJ2-5,many,.,TRBV5-1,CASRREVGPQETQYF,TGCGCCAGCAGGAGGGAGGTGGGACCCCAAGAGACCCAGTACTTC